This T cell receptor beta chain was identified in a study of T cell responses to AZD1222 COVID-19 vaccine. Findings and caveats of the study: Spike as a whole was targeted by vaccine-associated CD4 TCRs, dominant at 160-218 and 743-854.

A note on this clone: Its specificity is not known.

The data were produced by immunoSEQ multiplex PCR, yet TCRdb's version contains in-frame clones alone and is incomplete. The sample lists around 150,000 clones; approximately 88% were seen once. Germline V lookup: CDR1 SNHLY, CDR2 FYNNEI. V lost 4 bases, J lost 0 bases, and 4 bases stayed unmatched. The CDR3 spans 15 residues. The V gene is TRBV2, the J gene TRBJ1-1, with 8 bases fitting TRBD1. The sequencing here drew on peripheral blood, taken 28 days after the second AZD1222 dose. The receptor was derived from an adult who received the AZD1222 COVID-19 vaccine. The CDR3 coding sequence is TGTGCCAGCAGTGGACAGGGGCGATTGAACACTGAAGCTTTCTTT. The encoded protein is CASSGQGRLNTEAFF.